This entry lists 15 T cell receptor beta chains sequenced from one sample in a study of blood T cell repertoires in COVID-19. The method was immunoSEQ multiplex PCR; TCRdb's version includes in-frame clones alone and lacks a portion of them. The data contain 150,000 to 200,000 clones, about nine tenths of them singletons. The sequenced material came from peripheral blood. The source of these receptors is a man between 65 and 85 years old with acute or convalescent COVID-19.

The chain is built from TRBV3-1 (or the pseudogene TRBV3-2) and TRBJ2-1; 7 bases fit TRBD2. Trimming removed 5 bases from V and 7 bases from J; junction bases left unmatched: 5. Germline lookup yields CDR1 LGHDT and CDR2 YNNKEL (reference sequence). This CDR3 comprises 13 residues. The CDR3 region has the DNA TGTGCCAGCAGCGGGGACGGGGGGAATGAGCAGTTCTTC. This gives the protein CASSGDGGNEQFF.

The J gene is TRBJ1-3, the V gene TRBV29-1; TRBD1 is a possible D gene (6 bases). Trimming left V 1 base short and J 8 bases short, with 9 bases between. Germline CDR1 and CDR2: SQVTM and ANQGSEA. The CDR3 covers 12 residues. CDR3 region: CSVEGQADTIYF. For the CDR3, the DNA is TGCAGCGTTGAAGGACAGGCGGACACCATATATTTT.

The chain uses TRBV19 and TRBJ2-7; 8 bases match TRBD1. This CDR3 region has 16 residues. CDR1 LNHDA and CDR2 SQIVND come from the germline V gene (reference sequence). V shed 8 bases, J shed 4 bases, and the junction held 16 bases outside the gene matches. DNA for the CDR3: TGTGCCAGTTCGCTTTCCCCCGGGACAGGATGGTACGAGCAGTACTTC. Amino acids: CASSLSPGTGWYEQYF.

The chain links TRBV11-3 to TRBJ2-2, with D perhaps matching TRBD2 (5 bases). Germline assignment: CDR1 SGHNT and CDR2 YENEEA. The ends were cut back, 2 bases at V and 4 bases at J, with 14 bases in the middle. There are 16 residues in the CDR3. The CDR3 sequence: CASSLRSGVSTGELFF. The DNA for the CDR3 is TGTGCCAGCAGCTTAAGGTCCGGGGTGAGCACCGGGGAGCTGTTTTTT.

The table lists this clone with a count of one. The chain joins TRBV3-1 (or the pseudogene TRBV3-2) to TRBJ1-1; no definite D call. The CDR3 totals 12 residues. CDR1 LGHDT and CDR2 YNNKEL come from the germline V gene (reference sequence). The V end lost 2 bases, the J end lost 4 bases, and 5 bases lay between the germline ends. The CDR3 is CASSQSPTEAFF. The CDR3 DNA reads TGTGCCAGCAGCCAAAGCCCCACTGAAGCTTTCTTT.

This clone was found a few times. The J gene is TRBJ2-3, the V gene TRBV7-9, with 8 bases matching TRBD2. Germline V gives CDR1 SEHNR, CDR2 FQNEAQ (reference sequence). This CDR3 spans 15 amino acids. The V and J ends lost 1 base and 5 bases, in that order; junction bases with no gene match: 5. The CDR3 sequence: CASSLGAGVGDTQYF. The CDR3 DNA sequence: TGTGCCAGCAGCTTAGGAGCGGGGGTAGGAGATACGCAGTATTTT. Combining the CDR3 with reference TRBV7-9 and TRBJ2-3 gives the whole variable domain DTGVSQNPRHKITKRGQNVTFRCDPISEHNRLYWYRQTLGQGPEFLTYFQNEAQLEKSRLLSDRFSAERPKGSFSTLEIQRTEQGDSAMYLCASSLGAGVGDTQYFGPGTRLTVL.

The gene calls are TRBV11-1 and TRBJ2-3; a possible D gene is TRBD2 (6 bases). The CDR3 runs to 16 residues. Between the trimmed V and J ends, which lost 5 bases and 3 bases, there was a span of 18 bases. The germline V gene has CDR1 SGHAT and CDR2 FQDESV (reference sequence). Written as DNA, the CDR3 is TGTGCCAGCAGCCCGGGAGTCCTCCGTGTGACAGATACGCAGTATTTT. It is translated as CASSPGVLRVTDTQYF.

V is TRBV12-3 or TRBV12-4 and J is TRBJ2-1; D is unresolved. Trimming took 3 bases from V and 6 from J, leaving 9 bases between them. The CDR3 totals 13 residues. The CDR3 sequence is CASSLQQFNEQFF. CDR3 DNA: TGTGCCAGCAGTTTGCAACAGTTCAATGAGCAGTTCTTC.

The chain links TRBV7-6 to TRBJ2-3; 8 bases match TRBD1. The CDR3 is 16 amino acids. Germline V gene lookup returns CDR1 SGHVS and CDR2 FNYEAQ. J lost 2 bases, V lost 5 bases, and 9 bases had no gene match. Here the CDR3 reads CASSPTDRELTDTQYF. The CDR3, as DNA: TGTGCCAGCAGCCCAACGGACAGGGAGCTCACAGATACGCAGTATTTT.

In its sample, this clone was seen once. The genes are TRBV5-5 and TRBJ1-2, with D perhaps TRBD1 (5 bases). The germline V and J ends were trimmed by 3 bases and 3 bases, with 9 bases remaining between them. Germline V gene lookup returns CDR1 SGHKS and CDR2 YYEKEE (reference sequence). This CDR3 spans 13 amino acids. The CDR3 DNA is TGTGCCAGCAGCTCGACAGAAGACTATGGCTACACCTTC. It translates to CASSSTEDYGYTF.

V and J are TRBV9 and TRBJ1-1; D uncertain. The CDR3 is made up of 15 amino acids. The germline CDR1 and CDR2 sequences are SGDLS and YYNGEE. Trimming cost V 4 bases and J 1 base, with 14 bases left between them. As DNA, the CDR3 is TGTGCCAGCAGCCAAAATACAGAAAAGAACACTGAAGCTTTCTTT. Its protein is CASSQNTEKNTEAFF.

The rearrangement links TRBV21-1 to TRBJ1-3; the listed D gene, TRBD1, was not tested against the DNA. TRBV21-1 is a listed pseudogene. CDR3 size: 24 residues. This CDR3 is CASSKQTSEKDLRDRLPSGNTIYF. CDR3 nucleotides: TGTGCCAGCAGCAAGCAGACGTCAGAGAAGGACTTGAGGGACAGGTTGCCTTCTGGAAACACCATATATTTT.

CDR3: CASSLSAVNQPQHF. CDR3 DNA: TGTGCCAGCAGTTTATCGGCAGTTAATCAGCCCCAGCATTTT. V usage is TRBV27 and J usage is TRBJ1-5, with no clear D. This CDR3 comprises 14 residues. Germline loops: CDR1 MNHEY, CDR2 SMNVEV (reference sequence). Trimming took 0 bases from V and 4 from J, leaving 7 bases between them.

Only one count was recorded for this clone. The chain combines TRBV15 with TRBJ2-2; tentative D call: TRBD2 (6 bases). Looked up from germline, CDR1 is LNHNV and CDR2 is YYDKDF (reference sequence). V was shortened by 5 bases and J by 6 bases, with 19 bases between the two germline ends. CDR3 length: 16 residues. CDR3 in amino acids: CATSPRGTSYPGELFF. DNA for the CDR3: TGTGCCACCAGCCCCCGGGGCACTAGCTATCCCGGGGAGCTGTTTTTT.

This clone was picked up one time. This chain links TRBV7-9 with TRBJ2-7; 8 bases agree with TRBD1. With V trimmed by 3 bases and J by 6 bases, 10 bases remained unmatched. The CDR3 contains 15 residues. Germline V CDR1 and CDR2: SEHNR, FQNEAQ (reference sequence). For the CDR3, the DNA is TGTGCCAGCAGCTTCAGACAGGGGCCGGCTGGCGAGCAGTACTTC. This codes for CASSFRQGPAGEQYF.